These 11 T cell receptor beta chains were all obtained from the same sample, sequenced in a study of identical twins. A single record per CDR3 protein comes from TCRdb applying MiXCR to the 5' RACE reads. Of 150,000 or so distinct CDR3 sequences detected, approximately 4% appear once; the ten largest clones hold 8.1%. Specimen: memory T cells sorted from blood. These receptors all stem from a man younger than 30 in good health.

This clonotype occurred many times. V gene TRBV3-1 combines with J gene TRBJ2-5; possible D gene TRBD1, 5 bases. Germline lookup yields CDR1 LGHDT and CDR2 YNNKEL (reference sequence). The CDR3 runs 14 residues. Trimming took 3 bases from V and 2 from J, leaving 10 bases between them. Here the CDR3 DNA reads TGTGCCAGCAGCCATGCCCAGGGACAAGAGACCCAGTACTTC. Translation: CASSHAQGQETQYF.

This clonotype has a count of ten or more. The chain is built from TRBV6-5 and TRBJ1-4; 7 nucleotides line up with TRBD1. V shed 4 bases, J shed 5 bases, and the junction held 7 bases outside the gene matches. Germline V gives CDR1 MNHEY, CDR2 SVGAGI. The CDR3 loop spans 15 amino acids. The CDR3 protein is CASSLGQPRNEKLFF. The CDR3 bases are TGTGCCAGCAGTTTGGGACAGCCTCGAAATGAAAAACTGTTTTTT.

This clonotype was seen at least ten times. The chain has TRBV15 and TRBJ1-3, with 7 bases lining up with TRBD1. J was trimmed by 3 bases and V by 4 bases; bases with no gene match: 9. The CDR3 runs to 16 residues. Germline CDR1 and CDR2: LNHNV and YYDKDF (reference sequence). CDR3: CATSTQTGLNGNTIYF. DNA of the CDR3: TGTGCCACCAGCACGCAGACAGGGCTAAATGGAAACACCATATATTTT.

This clonotype was seen ten or more times. The V call is TRBV27, the J call TRBJ1-1; no firm D call. The CDR3 runs 11 residues. V was clipped by 3 bases and J by 8 bases, with 7 bases between them. Germline V gene lookup returns CDR1 MNHEY and CDR2 SMNVEV (reference sequence). The CDR3 DNA sequence: TGTGCCAGCAGTTTTCTCCCAGAAGCTTTCTTT. Amino acid sequence: CASSFLPEAFF.

This clonotype showed up many times. V usage is TRBV7-3 and J usage is TRBJ2-1; possible D gene TRBD1, 6 bases. Germline lookup yields CDR1 SGHTA and CDR2 FQGTGA. CDR3 length: 13 amino acids. V lost 4 bases to trimming and J lost 8 bases, with 12 bases between them. The CDR3 DNA reads TGTGCCAGCAGCTATGACAGGACCGATGAGCAGTTCTTC. Translation: CASSYDRTDEQFF.

This clonotype has a count of ten or more. V gene TRBV6-1 combines with J gene TRBJ1-2; 10 bases align to TRBD1. With V trimmed by 6 bases and J by 7 bases, 8 bases remained unmatched. Germline-derived CDR1 and CDR2 are MNHNS and SASEGT. The CDR3 spans 14 residues. CDR3: CASSPYGTGVGYTF. The CDR3, as DNA: TGTGCCAGCAGCCCGTACGGGACAGGGGTTGGCTACACCTTC.

In this sample, this clonotype turned up many times. The genes are TRBV28 and TRBJ1-5, with a weak D call TRBD1 (5 bases). V dropped 3 bases and J dropped 7 bases, with 19 bases sitting between them. The germline CDR1 and CDR2 sequences are MDHEN and SYDVKM. This CDR3 is 16 amino acids long. The CDR3 DNA sequence: TGTGCCAGCAGTTTGGCCTCCATGGGTCGGGGGCAGCCCCAGCATTTT. Residues: CASSLASMGRGQPQHF.

This clonotype appeared many times. The rearrangement joins TRBV4-1 to TRBJ2-2; 7 bases map to TRBD2. V was pared by 4 bases and J by 3 bases, with 11 bases of the junction left unmatched. CDR3 length equals 17 residues. Germline V lookup: CDR1 MGHRA, CDR2 YSYEKL. The CDR3 protein is CASSLQSQGGYTGELFF. The DNA of the CDR3 is TGCGCCAGCAGCCTCCAGAGCCAGGGAGGGTACACCGGGGAGCTGTTTTTT.

This clonotype was counted at least ten times. CDR3 sequence (DNA): TGTGCCAGCAAGGAGCCGGGTCAGCCCCAGCATTTT. It is translated as CASKEPGQPQHF. V gene TRBV2 combines with J gene TRBJ1-5; D call uncertain. The CDR3 length is 12 residues. In germline, CDR1 is SNHLY, CDR2 FYNNEI. V was shortened by 7 bases and J by 6 bases, with 10 bases between the two germline ends.

This clonotype was recorded many times. J is TRBJ2-7 and V is TRBV7-2; 10 nucleotides match TRBD2. Trimming removed 5 bases from V and 3 bases from J; junction bases left unmatched: 4. CDR1 and CDR2 (germline): SGHTA, FQGNSA. This CDR3 is 14 amino acids long. CDR3 nucleotide sequence: TGTGCCAGCAGCCCAGGACTAGCGGTCTACGAGCAGTACTTC. The encoded protein is CASSPGLAVYEQYF.

This clonotype occurred many times. J is TRBJ2-5 and V is TRBV5-1; TRBD1 agrees at 9 bases. V shed 2 bases and J 5 bases; nucleotides not matched to a gene: 1. CDR1 and CDR2 from the germline V gene are SGHRS and YFSETQ. The CDR3 runs to 13 residues. CDR3 in DNA: TGCGCCAGCAGCTTCGGACAGGGGGAGACCCAGTACTTC. Its translation is CASSFGQGETQYF.